These T cell receptor beta chains were read from a single sample in a study of shared T cell receptors in the human thymus. The method was immunoSEQ multiplex PCR; TCRdb's version includes in-frame clones alone and lacks a portion of them. The sample lists some 660,000 clones, 70% to 90% seen once, with 0.0094% in the top ten. The data also belong to a second study, concerning human thymus T cells.

Sequencing input: thymocytes. These receptors were obtained from a boy under two years old with a congenital heart defect. CDR3s include the opening cysteine and the closing phenylalanine or tryptophan. D genes are given only for firm matches. Clone size appears in some rows only: once, few, many, or a class for an expanded clone.

D gene,V gene,J gene,clone size,CDR3 DNA,CDR3 protein
TRBD1,TRBV6-5,TRBJ1-1,-,TGTGCCAGCAGTTACCAGGACAGGGGGGCTGAAGCTTTCTTT,CASSYQDRGAEAFF
TRBD2,TRBV29-1,TRBJ2-1,-,TGCAGCCCAACCCTAGCGGGAGTCAATGAGCAGTTCTTC,CSPTLAGVNEQFF
-,TRBV27,TRBJ1-1,-,TGTGCCAGCAGGATGACAGGTAACACTGAAGCTTTCTTT,CASRMTGNTEAFF
TRBD1,TRBV5-1,TRBJ1-1,-,TGCGCCAGCAGCTTGGGGGGACAGGGTACTTCGTGGACTGAAGCTTTCTTT,CASSLGGQGTSWTEAFF
-,TRBV25-1,TRBJ1-3,few,TGTGCCAGCAGTGACCGTACTGGAAACACCATATATTTT,CASSDRTGNTIYF
TRBD1,TRBV4-3,TRBJ1-1,-,TGCGCCAGCAGCCAAGTGAGGGGGCCCAACACTGAAGCTTTCTTT,CASSQVRGPNTEAFF
-,TRBV5-1,TRBJ2-2,few,TGCGCCAGCAGCTTTTGGGGCCAGGTGAACACCGGGGAGCTGTTTTTT,CASSFWGQVNTGELFF
-,TRBV7-9,TRBJ1-1,-,TGTGCCAGCAGCTCGATATTAGGGGTTACTGAAGCTTTCTTT,CASSSILGVTEAFF
-,TRBV10-3,TRBJ1-1,-,TGTGCCATCACTTCAGGGTCAGGGTCCTACACTGAAGCTTTCTTT,CAITSGSGSYTEAFF
-,TRBV7-2,TRBJ1-2,-,TGTGCCAGCAGCTTAGGGGCTTGGACAGTGGACGGCTACACCTTC,CASSLGAWTVDGYTF
TRBD1,TRBV15,TRBJ1-2,-,TGTGCCACCAGCAGAGATAGGTGGACAGGGAAAAAGGATGGCTACACCTTC,CATSRDRWTGKKDGYTF
-,TRBV27,TRBJ2-1,-,TGTGCCAGCAGTCCTAGACTAGAGGGTATTTATGAGCAGTTCTTC,CASSPRLEGIYEQFF
-,TRBV28,TRBJ1-2,-,TGTGCCAGCATTCCTACCGGGTCTATTTATGGCTACACCTTC,CASIPTGSIYGYTF
-,TRBV4-3,TRBJ2-7,-,TGCGCCAGCAGCCAAGACCTAGTCGAACTCTACGAGCAGTACTTC,CASSQDLVELYEQYF
-,TRBV25-1,TRBJ2-7,-,TGTGCCAGCAGTGATCAGGTGGTAAACGAGCAGTACTTC,CASSDQVVNEQYF
TRBD2,TRBV9,TRBJ2-1,once,TGTGCCAGCAGCGCCGGGACTAGCGGGCCTAATGAGTTCTTC,CASSAGTSGPNEFF
-,TRBV5-4,TRBJ1-5,-,TGTGCCAGCAGCTTTGGGGGCTCTCAGCCCCAGCATTTT,CASSFGGSQPQHF
TRBD2,TRBV5-1,TRBJ2-2,once,TGCGCCAGCAAACTAACTAGCGGGAGGTCAGACACCGGGGAGCTGTTTTTT,CASKLTSGRSDTGELFF
TRBD1,TRBV7-9,TRBJ1-1,-,TGTGCCAGCAGCTTGGTGGCGACAGGGGCTATCACTGAAGCTTTCTTT,CASSLVATGAITEAFF
-,TRBV7-2,TRBJ1-2,-,TGTGCCAGCAGGCGCTTAGGGGTCCCCGGCTACACCTTC,CASRRLGVPGYTF
-,TRBV5-1,TRBJ2-1,-,TGCGCCAGCAGCTTGGTACAGACTACCTACAATGAGCAGTTCTTC,CASSLVQTTYNEQFF
-,TRBV6-5,TRBJ2-5,-,TGTGCCAGCAGCCTCGGTCCGATTCAAGAGACCCAGTACTTC,CASSLGPIQETQYF
TRBD1,TRBV28,TRBJ1-4,-,TGTGCCAGCAGGAAGGACCAGGGGGCTGCAACTAATGAAAAACTGTTTTTT,CASRKDQGAATNEKLFF
TRBD2,TRBV4-3,TRBJ2-5,few,TGCGCCAGCAGCCAAGATAAGGCGGGAGGGCCCTCGATGGTGCAAGAGACCCAGTACTTC,CASSQDKAGGPSMVQETQYF
TRBD1,TRBV28,TRBJ2-7,once,TGTGCCAGCAGTTTCCGGGACAGGGGTCTCTACGAGCAGTACTTC,CASSFRDRGLYEQYF
-,TRBV4-1,TRBJ1-6,-,TGCGCCAGCAGGCCCGGGGGGGGGAGTTTTGGTTCACCCCTCCACTTT,CASRPGGGSFGSPLHF
TRBD1,TRBV7-9,TRBJ2-7,few,TGTGCCAGCAGCTCCCGGTTGGGGACAGGGAGCCACGAGCAGTACTTC,CASSSRLGTGSHEQYF
-,TRBV28,TRBJ2-2,-,TGTGCCAGCAGTCCGTGGGACATCCGCACCGGGGAGCTGTTTTTT,CASSPWDIRTGELFF
TRBD1,TRBV14,TRBJ2-7,-,TGTGCCAGCAGCCGGGACAGGGCCCACGAGCAGTACTTC,CASSRDRAHEQYF
TRBD1,TRBV30,TRBJ1-6,few,TGTGCCTGGAGTGTAGGGGGGCGGGACAGGCTTTCACCCCTCCACTTT,CAWSVGGRDRLSPLHF
TRBD1,TRBV7-9,TRBJ2-2,-,TGTGCCAGCAGCCCGGGACAGACGAACACCGGGGAGCTGTTTTTT,CASSPGQTNTGELFF
-,TRBV19,TRBJ2-6,-,TGTGCCAGTAGCAAACCCGGGAACGTCCTGACTTTC,CASSKPGNVLTF
TRBD2,TRBV27,TRBJ2-3,few,TGTGCCAGCAGGCCGACTAGCGGGATAACAGATACGCAGTATTTT,CASRPTSGITDTQYF
-,TRBV27,TRBJ1-4,once,TGTGCCAGCAGGGAAACAGGGAGGGCCTATGAAAAACTGTTTTTT,CASRETGRAYEKLFF
TRBD2,TRBV2,TRBJ2-5,-,TGTGCCAGCAGTAACCTTCTTTGGGAGCGGGAGGGCCGGGAGACCCAGTACTTC,CASSNLLWEREGRETQYF
-,TRBV12-5,TRBJ2-3,-,TGTGCTAGTGGTCCGGAGGTGGGCACAGATACGCAGTATTTT,CASGPEVGTDTQYF
-,TRBV7-2,TRBJ1-6,-,TGTGCCAGCAGCTTAGCCACAGACCCTTTCAGAAATTCACCCCTCCACTTT,CASSLATDPFRNSPLHF